Listed below are T cell receptor beta chains from one sample, sequenced in a study of glioma-infiltrating T cells after dendritic cell vaccination. Profiled with immunoSEQ multiplex PCR; TCRdb holds only in-frame clones, not every one. The repertoire consists of about 30,000 clones, with 90% occurring once and the leading ten covering roughly 2.3%. This specimen consisted of blood, obtained before dendritic cell vaccination. Source of these receptors: a human donor with glioblastoma. CDR3s include the opening cysteine and the closing phenylalanine or tryptophan. A D gene is named only where the DNA matches it firmly. A clone size is listed for some rows: how often the clone was seen (once, few, many), or a class if it is expanded.

clone size,J gene,D gene,V gene,CDR3 protein,CDR3 DNA
NA,TRBJ1-1,NA,TRBV6-6,CASSYSLLSGEAFF,TGTGCCAGCAGTTACTCGCTGCTATCGGGTGAAGCTTTCTTT
NA,TRBJ2-5,NA,TRBV4-1,CASSRLQTPQETQYF,TGCGCCAGCAGCCGATTACAGACACCCCAAGAGACCCAGTACTTC
NA,TRBJ1-5,NA,TRBV5-1,CASSLQGFQPQHF,TGCGCCAGCAGCTTGCAGGGGTTTCAGCCCCAGCATTTT
NA,TRBJ1-1,NA,TRBV7-6,CASSLDTGSWTEAFF,TGTGCCAGCAGCTTAGACACGGGTTCTTGGACTGAAGCTTTCTTT
NA,TRBJ2-7,TRBD1,TRBV13,CASSFSGGYYEQYF,TGTGCCAGCAGCTTTTCAGGGGGCTACTACGAGCAGTACTTC
NA,TRBJ2-6,TRBD1,TRBV6-1,CASTGGATGANVLTF,TGTGCCAGCACAGGGGGCGCCACTGGGGCCAACGTCCTGACTTTC
NA,TRBJ2-3,TRBD2,TRBV5-1,CASKSGGVPTDTQYF,TGCGCCAGCAAAAGCGGGGGGGTTCCCACAGATACGCAGTATTTT
NA,TRBJ1-1,NA,TRBV5-1,CASSLELVGTEAFF,TGCGCCAGCAGCTTGGAGCTCGTCGGCACTGAAGCTTTCTTT
NA,TRBJ1-6,NA,TRBV2,CASSIPGNSPLHF,TGTGCCAGCAGTATCCCAGGGAATTCACCCCTCCACTTT
NA,TRBJ1-3,TRBD1,TRBV5-4,CASSSGTVTGNTIYF,TGTGCCAGCAGCTCCGGGACAGTCACTGGAAACACCATATATTTT
NA,TRBJ1-2,NA,TRBV4-1,CASSPLTDHYGYTF,TGCGCCAGCAGCCCCCTGACAGATCACTATGGCTACACCTTC
NA,TRBJ2-5,NA,TRBV14,CASSQGGRAMETQYF,TGTGCCAGCAGCCAAGGGGGCAGGGCAATGGAGACCCAGTACTTC
NA,TRBJ1-2,TRBD1,TRBV5-1,CASSSEGGPYGYTF,TGCGCCAGCAGCTCGGAAGGGGGCCCCTATGGCTACACCTTC
NA,TRBJ2-7,NA,TRBV4-1,CASSQDTIRGAEVLGQYF,TGCGCCAGCAGCCAAGATACGATCAGGGGCGCCGAAGTCTTGGGGCAGTACTTC
once,TRBJ1-1,NA,TRBV27,CASSPIDNLVDTEAFF,TGTGCCAGCAGTCCCATCGACAATCTCGTCGACACTGAAGCTTTCTTT
NA,TRBJ2-7,NA,TRBV4-1,CASSQDPLYEQYF,TGCGCCAGCAGCCAAGATCCCCTCTACGAGCAGTACTTC
NA,TRBJ1-2,TRBD1,TRBV27,CASSPMAGRQGEGYTF,TGTGCCAGCAGTCCAATGGCAGGTAGACAGGGGGAAGGCTACACCTTC
NA,TRBJ1-2,TRBD1,TRBV5-1,CASSATGGNYGYTF,TGCGCCAGCAGCGCAACAGGGGGTAACTATGGCTACACCTTC
once,TRBJ2-7,TRBD2,TRBV5-1,CASRPGVGTSGGEQYF,TGCGCCAGCAGGCCGGGCGTTGGGACTAGCGGGGGGGAGCAGTACTTC
NA,TRBJ2-5,NA,TRBV6-1,CASNNPGPQETQYF,TGTGCCAGCAATAACCCGGGTCCTCAAGAGACCCAGTACTTC
NA,TRBJ2-2,NA,TRBV5-6,CASSRLAGSGTGELFF,TGTGCCAGCAGCCGCTTGGCAGGGTCAGGTACCGGGGAGCTGTTTTTT
NA,TRBJ1-5,NA,TRBV2,CASSEALRTVHQPQHF,TGTGCCAGCAGTGAAGCGCTTCGGACAGTCCATCAGCCCCAGCATTTT
NA,TRBJ1-3,NA,TRBV20-1,CSASAGNTIYF,TGCAGTGCGAGCGCCGGAAACACCATATATTTT
NA,TRBJ2-7,NA,TRBV2,CASILLYEQYF,TGTGCCAGCATCCTCCTATACGAGCAGTACTTC
NA,TRBJ2-5,NA,TRBV5-4,CASSPGQKETQYF,TGTGCCAGCAGCCCCGGACAGAAAGAGACCCAGTACTTC
NA,TRBJ2-1,TRBD2,TRBV27,CASSSGSGGGYNEQFF,TGTGCCAGCAGTTCTGGAAGCGGGGGAGGTTACAATGAGCAGTTCTTC
NA,TRBJ1-2,NA,TRBV6-5,CASSSRGIFDRYTF,TGTGCCAGCAGTTCCCGGGGGATATTCGATCGCTACACCTTC
NA,TRBJ2-1,TRBD2,TRBV13,CASSLQELAGGNNEQFF,TGTGCCAGCAGCCTACAGGAACTAGCGGGGGGAAACAATGAGCAGTTCTTC
NA,TRBJ2-7,NA,TRBV7-6,CASSLGSSSYEQYF,TGTGCCAGCAGCTTAGGGTCGAGCTCCTACGAGCAGTACTTC
NA,TRBJ2-5,NA,TRBV6-5,CASTPSQGWVETQYF,TGTGCCAGCACCCCTTCCCAGGGCTGGGTGGAGACCCAGTACTTC
NA,TRBJ2-3,NA,TRBV7-2,CASSLESPVLTQIRSKQYF,TGTGCCAGCAGCTTAGAGAGCCCGGTCCTCACACAGATACGCAGTAAGCAGTATTTT
NA,TRBJ1-1,NA,TRBV19,CASSSRGRGRNTEAFF,TGTGCCAGTAGTTCCCGCGGCAGGGGACGGAACACTGAAGCTTTCTTT
NA,TRBJ2-7,NA,TRBV2,CASLRTRSYEQYF,TGTGCCAGCCTTAGAACCCGATCCTACGAGCAGTACTTC
NA,TRBJ1-3,NA,TRBV11-2,CASSLGVTSGNTIYF,TGTGCCAGCAGCTTAGGCGTCACCTCTGGAAACACCATATATTTT
NA,TRBJ1-5,NA,TRBV4-1,CASSQVPGDYNQPQHF,TGCGCCAGCAGCCAAGTCCCAGGGGATTACAATCAGCCCCAGCATTTT
NA,TRBJ1-6,TRBD1,TRBV2,CASSLDRGNSPLHF,TGTGCCAGCAGTTTGGACAGGGGTAATTCCCCCCTCCACTTT
NA,TRBJ1-1,TRBD1,TRBV19,CASRPGQGFTEAFF,TGTGCCAGTAGGCCCGGACAGGGTTTTACTGAAGCCTTCTTT
NA,TRBJ1-6,TRBD1,TRBV5-4,CASSLGGTGVNSPLHF,TGTGCCAGCAGCTTAGGAGGGACAGGGGTTAATTCCCCCCTCCACTTT
once,TRBJ1-1,NA,TRBV27,CASSVMFTGNTEAFF,TGTGCCAGCAGCGTTATGTTTACAGGGAACACTGAAGCTTTCTTT
NA,TRBJ2-3,NA,TRBV6-6,CASSYSRSGTDTQYF,TGTGCCAGCAGTTACTCGAGATCTGGCACAGATACGCAGTATTTT
once,TRBJ1-5,NA,TRBV19,CASRRVNQPQHF,TGTGCCAGCCGTCGTGTTAATCAGCCCCAGCATTTT
once,TRBJ1-2,NA,TRBV2,CASSFRQARYGYTF,TGTGCCAGCAGCTTTCGACAGGCTCGCTATGGCTACACCTTC
once,TRBJ2-7,NA,TRBV15,CATSKGGGLIVYEQYF,TGTGCCACCAGCAAGGGGGGGGGACTTATAGTCTACGAGCAGTACTTC
NA,TRBJ2-7,TRBD2,TRBV5-6,CASSLGASGFSYEQYF,TGTGCCAGCAGCTTGGGGGCTAGCGGATTCTCCTACGAGCAGTACTTC
NA,TRBJ1-6,NA,TRBV7-9,CASSQEGSTYNSPLHF,TGTGCCAGCAGCCAGGAGGGTTCTACTTATAATTCACCCCTCCACTTT
NA,TRBJ1-4,TRBD1,TRBV10-3,CAISADRTGAFLATNEKLFF,TGTGCCATCAGTGCGGACAGGACAGGGGCCTTTCTTGCAACTAATGAAAAACTGTTTTTT
NA,TRBJ2-1,NA,TRBV4-1,CASSQGVGTSNNEQFF,TGCGCCAGCAGCCAAGGGGTAGGGACTTCCAACAATGAGCAGTTCTTC
NA,TRBJ1-6,NA,TRBV4-1,CASSLRVSSLGATGGNSPLHF,TGCGCCAGCAGCCTACGCGTTTCTTCCCTCGGGGCCACGGGGGGTAATTCCCCCCTCCACTTT
once,TRBJ1-6,NA,TRBV2,CALIEGDGSPLHF,TGTGCTCTAATCGAAGGGGATGGTTCACCCCTCCACTTT
NA,TRBJ2-3,NA,TRBV10-1,CASSETTGRSTDTQYF,TGCGCCAGCAGTGAGACTACAGGCCGTTCCACGGATACGCAGTATTTT
NA,TRBJ1-5,NA,TRBV2,CASSAEQGRNQPQHF,TGTGCCAGCAGTGCCGAGCAGGGGCGCAATCAGCCCCAGCATTTT